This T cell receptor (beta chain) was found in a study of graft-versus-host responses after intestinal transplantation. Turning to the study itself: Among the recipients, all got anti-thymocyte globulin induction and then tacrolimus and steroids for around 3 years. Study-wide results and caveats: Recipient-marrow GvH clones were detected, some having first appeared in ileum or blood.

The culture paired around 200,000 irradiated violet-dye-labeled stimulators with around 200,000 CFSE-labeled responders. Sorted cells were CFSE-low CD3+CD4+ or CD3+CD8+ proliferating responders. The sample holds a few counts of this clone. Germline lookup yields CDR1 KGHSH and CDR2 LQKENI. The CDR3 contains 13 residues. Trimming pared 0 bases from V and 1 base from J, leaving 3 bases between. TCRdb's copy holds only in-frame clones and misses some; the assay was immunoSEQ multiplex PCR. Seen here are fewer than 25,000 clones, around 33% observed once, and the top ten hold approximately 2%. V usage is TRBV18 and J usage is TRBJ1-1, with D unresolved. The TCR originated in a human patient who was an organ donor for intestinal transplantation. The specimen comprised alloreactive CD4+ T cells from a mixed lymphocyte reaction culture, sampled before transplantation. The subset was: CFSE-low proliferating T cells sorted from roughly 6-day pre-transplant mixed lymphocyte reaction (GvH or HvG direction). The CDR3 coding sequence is TGTGCCAGCTCACCACCTGGGAACACTGAAGCTTTCTTT. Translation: CASSPPGNTEAFF.